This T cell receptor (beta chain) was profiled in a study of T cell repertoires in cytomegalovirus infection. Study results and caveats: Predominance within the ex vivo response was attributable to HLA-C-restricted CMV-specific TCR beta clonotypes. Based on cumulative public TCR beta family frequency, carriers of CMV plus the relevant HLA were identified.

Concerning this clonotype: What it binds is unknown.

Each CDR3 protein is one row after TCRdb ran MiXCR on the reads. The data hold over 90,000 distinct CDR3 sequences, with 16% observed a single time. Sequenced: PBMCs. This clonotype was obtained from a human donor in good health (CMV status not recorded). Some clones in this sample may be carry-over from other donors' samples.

The CDR3 reads CAIRDDRGNEKLFF. The CDR3 DNA follows: TGTGCCATCAGAGATGACAGGGGTAATGAAAAACTGTTTTTT. The chain recombines TRBV10-3 with TRBJ1-4; 8 bases fit TRBD1. Losses at the gene ends were 6 bases for V and 4 bases for J; bases not matched to a gene: 4. This CDR3 is 14 amino acids long. CDR1 is ENHRY, CDR2 SYGVKD, per germline.